The rows below give T cell receptor beta chains drawn from one sample of a study of blood T cells in healthy people across ages. TCRdb ran MiXCR on the 5' RACE reads and lists one entry per CDR3 protein. Here the sample spans approximately 690,000 distinct CDR3 sequences, 40% to 45% being singletons. Sequencing was performed on blood. The receptor set was obtained from an elderly man in good health. CDR3s include the opening cysteine and the closing phenylalanine or tryptophan. A D gene is named only where the DNA matches it firmly. Clone size is given for some rows only: seen once, a few or many times, or a class if the clone is expanded.

j_call | v_call | clone_size | d_call | cdr3_aa | cdr3_nt
TRBJ1-5 | TRBV4-2 | . | . | CASSQVALGRSNQPQHF | TGTGCCAGCAGCCAGGTGGCCTTGGGTAGGAGCAATCAGCCCCAGCATTTT
TRBJ2-1 | TRBV20-1 | few | TRBD2 | CSAPSWASGGSYNEQFF | TGCAGTGCCCCGAGTTGGGCTAGCGGGGGTTCCTACAATGAGCAGTTCTTC
TRBJ2-1 | TRBV6-5 | . | TRBD2 | CASSYSGTRHNEQFF | TGTGCCAGCAGTTACTCAGGGACTAGACACAATGAGCAGTTCTTC
TRBJ2-7 | TRBV20-1 | few | . | CSALRGPNEQYF | TGCAGTGCTCTCCGGGGGCCGAACGAGCAGTACTTC
TRBJ2-5 | TRBV24-1 | . | . | CATSDWQGEETQYF | TGTGCCACCAGTGATTGGCAGGGAGAAGAGACCCAGTACTTC
TRBJ1-5 | TRBV20-1 | . | TRBD1 | CSAGTGMNQPQHF | TGCAGTGCTGGGACAGGGATGAACCAGCCCCAGCATTTT
TRBJ1-2 | TRBV5-1 | . | . | CASSPRLTVNYGYTF | TGCGCCAGCAGCCCGCGGCTGACAGTTAACTATGGCTACACCTTC
TRBJ2-5 | TRBV5-1 | . | . | CASRSDAETQYF | TGCGCCAGCAGGTCGGATGCAGAGACCCAGTACTTC
TRBJ2-3 | TRBV9 | few | TRBD2 | CASSVSGGPTDTQYF | TGTGCCAGCAGCGTATCGGGGGGGCCGACAGATACGCAGTATTTT
TRBJ2-5 | TRBV20-1 | few | TRBD1 | CSARPDRVQVQYF | TGCAGTGCTAGACCGGACAGGGTTCAGGTCCAGTACTTC
TRBJ2-5 | TRBV9 | . | TRBD1 | CASSPRDRGQKETQYF | TGTGCCAGCAGCCCACGGGACAGGGGGCAGAAAGAGACCCAGTACTTC
TRBJ1-4 | TRBV20-1 | few | . | CSALPGIQAEKLFF | TGCAGTGCTCTCCCCGGAATCCAGGCCGAAAAACTGTTTTTT
TRBJ1-5 | TRBV7-2 | . | . | CASSLTGGEPQHF | TGTGCCAGCAGCCTCACGGGAGGGGAGCCCCAGCATTTT
TRBJ2-7 | TRBV20-1 | . | TRBD1 | CSARDPLVGQGSYEQYF | TGCAGTGCTAGAGATCCCCTGGTAGGACAGGGCTCCTACGAGCAGTACTTC
TRBJ1-6 | TRBV13 | once | . | CASSPTARDSPLHF | TGTGCCAGCAGCCCGACAGCGAGGGATTCACCCCTCCACTTT
TRBJ2-5 | TRBV28 | few | TRBD1 | CASSSWTGAVAQYF | TGTGCCAGCAGTTCTTGGACAGGGGCCGTGGCCCAGTACTTC